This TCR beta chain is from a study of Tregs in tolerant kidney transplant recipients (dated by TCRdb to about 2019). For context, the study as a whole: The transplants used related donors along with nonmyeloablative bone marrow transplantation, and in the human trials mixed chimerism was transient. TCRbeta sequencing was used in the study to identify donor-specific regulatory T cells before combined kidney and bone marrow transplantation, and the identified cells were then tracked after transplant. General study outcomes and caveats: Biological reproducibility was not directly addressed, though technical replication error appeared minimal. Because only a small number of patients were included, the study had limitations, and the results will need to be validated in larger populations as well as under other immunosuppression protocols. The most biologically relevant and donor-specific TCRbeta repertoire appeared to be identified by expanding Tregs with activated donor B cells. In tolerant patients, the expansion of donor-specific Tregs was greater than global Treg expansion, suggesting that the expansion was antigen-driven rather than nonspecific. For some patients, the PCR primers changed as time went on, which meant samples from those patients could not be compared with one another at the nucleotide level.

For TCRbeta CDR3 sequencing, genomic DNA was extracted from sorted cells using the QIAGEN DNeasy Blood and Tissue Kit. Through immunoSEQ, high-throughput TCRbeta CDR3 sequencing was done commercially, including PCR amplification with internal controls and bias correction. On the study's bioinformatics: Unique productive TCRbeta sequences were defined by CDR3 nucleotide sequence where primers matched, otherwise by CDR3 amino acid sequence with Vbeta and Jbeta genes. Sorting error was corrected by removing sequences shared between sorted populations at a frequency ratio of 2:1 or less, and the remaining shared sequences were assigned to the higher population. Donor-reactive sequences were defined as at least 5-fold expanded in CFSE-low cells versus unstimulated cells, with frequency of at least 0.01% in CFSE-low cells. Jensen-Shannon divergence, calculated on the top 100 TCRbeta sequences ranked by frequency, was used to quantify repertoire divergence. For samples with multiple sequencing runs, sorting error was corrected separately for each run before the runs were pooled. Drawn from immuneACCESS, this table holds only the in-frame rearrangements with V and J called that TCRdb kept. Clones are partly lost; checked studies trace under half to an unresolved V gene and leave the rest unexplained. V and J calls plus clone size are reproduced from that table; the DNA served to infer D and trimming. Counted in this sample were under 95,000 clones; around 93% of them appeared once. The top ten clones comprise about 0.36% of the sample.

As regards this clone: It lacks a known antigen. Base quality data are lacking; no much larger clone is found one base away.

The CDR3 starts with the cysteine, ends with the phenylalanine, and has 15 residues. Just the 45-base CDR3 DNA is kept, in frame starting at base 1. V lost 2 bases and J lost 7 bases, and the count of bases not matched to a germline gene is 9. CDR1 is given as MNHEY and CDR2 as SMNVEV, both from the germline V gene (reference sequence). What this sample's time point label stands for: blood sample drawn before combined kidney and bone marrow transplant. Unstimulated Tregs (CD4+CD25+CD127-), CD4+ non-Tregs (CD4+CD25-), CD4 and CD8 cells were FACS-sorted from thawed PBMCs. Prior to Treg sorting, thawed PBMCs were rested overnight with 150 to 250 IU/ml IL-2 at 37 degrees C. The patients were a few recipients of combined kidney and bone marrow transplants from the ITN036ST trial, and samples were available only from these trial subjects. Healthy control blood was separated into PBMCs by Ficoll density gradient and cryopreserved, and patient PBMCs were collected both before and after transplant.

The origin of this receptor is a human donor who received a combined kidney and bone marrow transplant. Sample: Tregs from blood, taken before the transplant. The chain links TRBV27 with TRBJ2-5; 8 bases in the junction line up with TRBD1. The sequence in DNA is TGTGCCAGCAGTTTACATGGCAGGGGGCCTGGGACCCAGTACTTC. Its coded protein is CASSLHGRGPGTQYF.